These 13 T cell receptor beta chains were sequenced from one sample in a study of T cells in localized non-small cell lung cancer. The data were produced by immunoSEQ multiplex PCR, yet TCRdb's version contains in-frame clones alone and is incomplete. The top ten hold around 4.3% of the sample, which has over 30,000 clones, roughly 88% seen once. The sample was peripheral blood, taken before any cancer treatment. The origin of the receptors is a man aged 40 to 69 with stage I lung adenocarcinoma.

This clone was seen only a few times. J is TRBJ2-2 and V is TRBV27; D is possibly TRBD1 or TRBD2 (5 bases each). Germline values: CDR1 MNHEY, CDR2 SMNVEV (reference sequence). Trimming cost V 4 bases and J 0 bases, with 12 bases left between them. This CDR3 region has 16 residues. The chain's CDR3 is CASSSSGTANTGELFF. The CDR3 bases are TGTGCCAGCAGTTCCTCCGGGACGGCGAACACCGGGGAGCTGTTTTTT.

The chain combines TRBV10-3 with TRBJ1-2; 7 positions agree with TRBD1. Losses at the gene ends were 5 bases for V and 3 bases for J; bases not matched to a gene: 9. CDR3 length: 15 amino acids. Germline lookup yields CDR1 ENHRY and CDR2 SYGVKD. As DNA, the CDR3 is TGTGCCATCAGTTCCACGACAGGGCCCCACTATGGCTACACCTTC. Translating gives CAISSTTGPHYGYTF.

V gene TRBV7-2 combines with J gene TRBJ1-1; D unclear. The CDR3 extends over 11 amino acids. V dropped 6 bases and J dropped 2 bases, with 4 bases sitting between them. Germline CDR1 and CDR2: SGHTA and FQGNSA. CDR3 residues: CASSSNTEAFF. DNA of the CDR3: TGTGCCAGCAGTTCAAACACTGAAGCTTTCTTT. Complete variable domain (other parts from reference TRBV7-2 and TRBJ1-1): GAGVSQSPSNKVTEKGKDVELRCDPISGHTALYWYRQSLGQGLEFLIYFQGNSAPDKSGLPSDRFSAERTGGSVSTLTIQRTQQEDSAVYLCASSSNTEAFFGQGTRLTVV.

This chain uses TRBV7-9 with TRBJ1-3, with D perhaps TRBD1 (6 bases). This CDR3 spans 17 amino acids. In germline, CDR1 is SEHNR, CDR2 FQNEAQ (reference sequence). The ends were cut back, 3 bases at V and 0 bases at J, with 15 bases in the middle. In DNA form, the CDR3 reads TGTGCCAGCAGCTTGGCCTCAGGGGTCAGCTCTGGAAACACCATATATTTT. It specifies CASSLASGVSSGNTIYF.

The J gene is TRBJ1-2, the V gene TRBV5-4; 7 nucleotides match TRBD1. The CDR3 consists of 13 residues. In germline, CDR1 is SGHNT, CDR2 YYREEE (reference sequence). Trimming at V came to 4 bases and at J to 8 bases, leaving 8 bases not matched to a gene. The CDR3 DNA is TGTGCCAGCAGCCAGGGACAGCTCGCGGGCTACACCTTC. Its translation is CASSQGQLAGYTF.

As regards this clone: Different DNA sequences within this sample yield the same CDR3. The genes are TRBV5-4 and TRBJ2-7, with TRBD1 matching over 9 bases. V lost 0 bases, J lost 5 bases, and 3 bases stayed unmatched. The CDR3 contains 14 residues. The V gene's germline CDR1 is SGHNT and CDR2 YYREEE (reference sequence). The CDR3 DNA sequence: TGTGCCAGCAGCTTGGACGGGACAGGGAACGAGCAGTACTTC. Translating it yields CASSLDGTGNEQYF.

This clone has just a few counts. The rearrangement joins TRBV2 to TRBJ2-3; 9 bases map to TRBD2. The V gene's germline CDR1 is SNHLY and CDR2 FYNNEI. The V gene end was trimmed by 4 bases and the J gene end by 1 base; junction bases not matched to a gene: 3. This CDR3 spans 15 amino acids. The CDR3 coding sequence is TGTGCCAGCAGTGGTGCTAGCGGGGGCACAGATACGCAGTATTTT. Translated, it gives CASSGASGGTDTQYF. Full variable domain (outside the CDR3, taken from reference TRBV2 and TRBJ2-3): EPEVTQTPSHQVTQMGQEVILRCVPISNHLYFYWYRQILGQKVEFLVSFYNNEISEKSEIFDDQFSVERPDGSNFTLKIRSTKLEDSAMYFCASSGASGGTDTQYFGPGTRLTVL.

The chain employs TRBV4-1 and TRBJ2-7; 10 nucleotides match TRBD1. This CDR3 region has 15 residues. V lost 1 base and J lost 4; bases outside the gene matches: 4. The V gene's germline CDR1 is MGHRA and CDR2 YSYEKL. The CDR3 protein is CASSQAGTGDYEQYF. In nucleotides, the CDR3 is TGCGCCAGCAGCCAAGCCGGGACAGGGGATTACGAGCAGTACTTC.

This chain connects TRBV5-1 to TRBJ2-2, with D possibly matching TRBD1 (7 bases). Trimming left V 7 bases short and J 5 bases short, with 15 bases between. The germline V gene has CDR1 SGHRS and CDR2 YFSETQ. This CDR3 comprises 14 residues. CDR3 nucleotides: TGCGCCAGCGGGGGGACAGCTGAAACCGGGGAGCTGTTTTTT. It translates to CASGGTAETGELFF.

The chain uses TRBV4-2 and TRBJ2-3, with 15 bases matching TRBD2. Germline-derived CDR1 and CDR2 are LGHNA and YNFKEQ. V shed 3 bases, J shed 0 bases, and the junction held 7 bases outside the gene matches. This CDR3 is built from 19 residues. CDR3 residues: CASSHWGLAGGGSTDTQYF. CDR3 DNA: TGTGCCAGCAGCCATTGGGGACTAGCGGGGGGAGGGAGCACAGATACGCAGTATTTT.

This clone was recorded once. V and J are TRBV5-6 and TRBJ2-5; 9 bases line up with TRBD1. Germline CDR1 SGHDT, CDR2 YYEEEE. With V trimmed by 4 bases and J by 5 bases, 6 bases remained unmatched. The CDR3 consists of 14 residues. The CDR3 sequence is CASSRTGEQETQYF. CDR3 DNA: TGTGCCAGCAGCCGGACAGGGGAGCAGGAGACCCAGTACTTC.

This chain joins TRBV30 and TRBJ1-1; D is perhaps TRBD1 (5 bases). The CDR3 has 14 residues. Germline assignment: CDR1 GTSNPN and CDR2 SVGIG (reference sequence). V lost 5 bases to trimming and J lost 1 base, with 14 bases between them. The CDR3 protein is CAWASGVRNTEAFF. DNA of the CDR3: TGTGCCTGGGCTTCGGGGGTTCGGAACACTGAAGCTTTCTTT.

This rearrangement joins TRBV4-2 to TRBJ1-2; D is ambiguous. Trimming removed 6 bases at V and 2 bases at J, with 19 bases between. This CDR3 comprises 16 residues. The germline gives CDR1 LGHNA, CDR2 YNFKEQ. CDR3 bases: TGTGCCAGCAGAATTGATTCGGAGGGTCGCAACTATGGCTACACCTTC. Translation gives CASRIDSEGRNYGYTF.